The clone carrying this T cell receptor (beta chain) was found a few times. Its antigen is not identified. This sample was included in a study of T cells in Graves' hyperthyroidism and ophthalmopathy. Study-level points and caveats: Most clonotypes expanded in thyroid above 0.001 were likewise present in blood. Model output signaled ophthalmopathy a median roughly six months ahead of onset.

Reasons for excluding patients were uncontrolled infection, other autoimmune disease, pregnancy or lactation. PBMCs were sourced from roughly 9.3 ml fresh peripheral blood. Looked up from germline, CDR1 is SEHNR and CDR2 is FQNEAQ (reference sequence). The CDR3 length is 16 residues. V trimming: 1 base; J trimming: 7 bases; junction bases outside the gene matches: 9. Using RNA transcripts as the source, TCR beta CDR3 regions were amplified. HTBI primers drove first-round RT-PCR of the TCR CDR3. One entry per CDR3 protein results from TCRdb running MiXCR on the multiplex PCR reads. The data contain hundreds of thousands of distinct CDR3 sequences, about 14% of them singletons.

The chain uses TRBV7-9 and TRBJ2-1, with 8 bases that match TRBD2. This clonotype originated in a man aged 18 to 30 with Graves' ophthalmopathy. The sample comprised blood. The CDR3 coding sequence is TGTGCCAGCAGCTTAGTGACGGGAGGGCCTAGAAATGAGCAGTTCTTC. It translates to CASSLVTGGPRNEQFF.